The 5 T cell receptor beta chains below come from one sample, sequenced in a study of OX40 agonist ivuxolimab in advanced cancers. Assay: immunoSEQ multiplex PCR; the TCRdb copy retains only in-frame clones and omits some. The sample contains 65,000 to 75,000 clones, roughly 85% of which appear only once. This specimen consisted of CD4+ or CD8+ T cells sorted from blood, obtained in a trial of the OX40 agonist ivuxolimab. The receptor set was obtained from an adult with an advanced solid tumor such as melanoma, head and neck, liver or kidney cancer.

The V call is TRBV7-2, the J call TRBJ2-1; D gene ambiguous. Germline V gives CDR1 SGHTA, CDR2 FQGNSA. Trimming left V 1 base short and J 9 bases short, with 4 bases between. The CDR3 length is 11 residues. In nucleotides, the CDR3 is TGTGCCAGCAGCTTAGTTCTTGAGCAGTTCTTC. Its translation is CASSLVLEQFF.

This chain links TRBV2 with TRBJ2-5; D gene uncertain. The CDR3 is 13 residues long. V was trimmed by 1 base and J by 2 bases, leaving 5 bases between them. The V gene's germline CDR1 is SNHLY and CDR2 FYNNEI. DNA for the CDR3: TGTGCCAGCAGTGAAGATAGGCAAGAGACCCAGTACTTC. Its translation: CASSEDRQETQYF.

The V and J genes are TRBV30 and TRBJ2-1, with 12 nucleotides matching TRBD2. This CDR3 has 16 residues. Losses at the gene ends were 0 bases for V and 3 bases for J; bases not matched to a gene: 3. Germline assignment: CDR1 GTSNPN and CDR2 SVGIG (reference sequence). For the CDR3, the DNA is TGTGCCTGGAGTGTACTAGCGGGGGGACTCTACAATGAGCAGTTCTTC. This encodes CAWSVLAGGLYNEQFF. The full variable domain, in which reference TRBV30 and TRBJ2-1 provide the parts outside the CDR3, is SQTIHQWPATLVQPVGSPLSLECTVEGTSNPNLYWYRQAAGRGLQLLFYSVGIGQISSEVPQNLSASRPQDRQFILSSKKLLLSDSGFYLCAWSVLAGGLYNEQFFGPGTRLTVL.

CDR3 DNA: TGTGCCAGTAGTATCAGGGGGCGCGAGACCCAGTACTTC. This codes for CASSIRGRETQYF. This chain joins TRBV19 and TRBJ2-5, with 8 bases identical to TRBD1. Germline V gene sequence: CDR1 LNHDA, CDR2 SQIVND (reference sequence). V gave up 3 bases and J gave up 5 bases; unmatched junction bases: 2. This CDR3 has 13 residues.

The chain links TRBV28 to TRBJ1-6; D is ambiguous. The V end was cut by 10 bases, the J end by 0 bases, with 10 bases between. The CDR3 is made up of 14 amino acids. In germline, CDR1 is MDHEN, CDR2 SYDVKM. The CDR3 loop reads CAISGRSYNSPLHF. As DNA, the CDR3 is TGTGCCATCTCCGGGCGCTCCTATAATTCACCCCTCCACTTT.